The next 27 T cell receptor beta chains were all read from a single sample in a study of T cells in localized non-small cell lung cancer. The protocol was immunoSEQ multiplex PCR, while the TCRdb copy is restricted to in-frame clones and leaves out a portion. The sample carries 25,000 to 35,000 clones, about 88% recorded once. The sample consisted of peripheral blood, taken before any cancer treatment. These TCRs come from an older female donor with stage III squamous cell lung carcinoma.

The chain employs TRBV4-1 and TRBJ2-2, with TRBD2 identical over 7 bases. V shed 1 base and J 0 bases; nucleotides not matched to a gene: 8. CDR3 length equals 18 residues. CDR1 and CDR2 (germline): MGHRA, YSYEKL. As DNA, the CDR3 is TGCGCCAGCAGCCAAGGCCCTTGGACTAGAACGAACACCGGGGAGCTGTTTTTT. As protein: CASSQGPWTRTNTGELFF.

The gene calls are TRBV5-1 and TRBJ2-3; 11 bases fit TRBD2. CDR1 is SGHRS and CDR2 is YFSETQ in the germline V gene. CDR3 size: 17 residues. With V trimmed by 4 bases and J by 4 bases, 11 bases remained unmatched. The CDR3 protein is CASSISGGADTADTQYF. DNA for the CDR3: TGCGCCAGCAGCATTAGCGGGGGGGCCGACACCGCAGATACGCAGTATTTT.

This clone was counted only a few times. The J gene is TRBJ1-1, the V gene TRBV15; D remains ambiguous. CDR1 is LNHNV, CDR2 YYDKDF, per germline (reference sequence). The CDR3 runs 14 residues. With 2 bases removed from V and 0 bases from J, the gap between germline ends came to 7 bases. This chain's CDR3 is CATSRQFMNTEAFF. For the CDR3, the DNA is TGTGCCACCAGCAGACAGTTCATGAACACTGAAGCTTTCTTT.

This rearrangement joins TRBV5-1 to TRBJ1-5, with D perhaps matching TRBD1 (6 bases). The CDR3 extends over 15 amino acids. The germline V gene has CDR1 SGHRS and CDR2 YFSETQ. The V and J ends lost 4 bases and 0 bases respectively, with 11 bases between them. In DNA, the CDR3 is TGCGCCAGCAGCCCGGTAGGGGGTAGCAATCAGCCCCAGCATTTT. Encoded protein: CASSPVGGSNQPQHF.

This clone has just one count. The gene calls are TRBV28 and TRBJ1-1; TRBD1 aligns across 8 bases. The junction had 5 bases not matched to a gene; V was cut back by 6 bases and J by 2 bases. The CDR3 runs to 14 residues. The germline V gene encodes CDR1 MDHEN and CDR2 SYDVKM. CDR3 nucleotide sequence: TGTGCCAGCAGCATGGACAGGGTAAACACTGAAGCTTTCTTT. It yields the protein CASSMDRVNTEAFF.

This clone was observed a single time. The rearrangement links TRBV10-3 to TRBJ2-3; 13 bases agree with TRBD2. The J segment lost 3 bases and the V segment lost 7 bases, leaving 4 bases of the junction unmatched. The CDR3 contains 15 residues. The V gene's germline CDR1 is ENHRY and CDR2 SYGVKD. The CDR3 reads CAITMGLAGTDTQYF. The CDR3 nucleotides read TGTGCCATCACCATGGGACTAGCGGGGACAGATACGCAGTATTTT.

This chain joins TRBV12-5 and TRBJ2-5; D might be TRBD1 (6 bases). Germline assignment: CDR1 LGHNT and CDR2 FRNRAP. This CDR3 has 14 residues. V lost 6 bases and J 4 bases, leaving 15 bases between the germline ends. The CDR3, as DNA: TGTGCTAGTGGGAAGGGGGTTTTGGGAGAGACCCAGTACTTC. It codes for CASGKGVLGETQYF. The whole variable domain, remainder taken from reference TRBV12-5 and TRBJ2-5, is DARVTQTPRHKVTEMGQEVTMRCQPILGHNTVFWYRQTMMQGLELLAYFRNRAPLDDSGMPKDRFSAEMPDATLATLKIQPSEPRDSAVYFCASGKGVLGETQYFGPGTRLLVL.

This chain uses TRBV19 with TRBJ2-7; 14 nucleotides agree with TRBD2. The CDR3 covers 15 residues. The germline V gene encodes CDR1 LNHDA and CDR2 SQIVND (reference sequence). V trimming: 6 bases; J trimming: 9 bases; junction bases outside the gene matches: 10. CDR3 coding DNA: TGTGCCAGTAGGCCGGGACTAGCGGGAGATAAGGCGCAGTACTTC. Its translation: CASRPGLAGDKAQYF.

This chain joins TRBV20-1 and TRBJ1-2; weak D call: TRBD1 (5 bases). The CDR3 is 11 amino acids. With 8 bases removed from V and 1 base from J, the gap between germline ends came to 8 bases. Germline V lookup: CDR1 DFQATT, CDR2 SNEGSKA (reference sequence). Written as DNA, the CDR3 is TGCAGTCGGGACGATAACTATGGCTACACCTTC. This sequence encodes CSRDDNYGYTF.

The chain links TRBV2 to TRBJ2-1; 13 bases match TRBD2. Per the germline V gene, CDR1 is SNHLY and CDR2 is FYNNEI. Unmatched junction bases numbered 7, after V lost 0 bases and J lost 2 bases. The CDR3 contains 19 residues. The CDR3 region has the DNA TGTGCCAGCAGTGAAGCCGGGACTAGCGGGATAGTAGCCTACAATGAGCAGTTCTTC. It is translated as CASSEAGTSGIVAYNEQFF.

This chain joins TRBV11-2 and TRBJ1-3, with a tentative D call TRBD1 (5 bases). Germline V gives CDR1 SGHAT, CDR2 FQNNGV. With 6 bases removed from V and 7 bases from J, the gap between germline ends came to 16 bases. This CDR3 has 14 amino acids. The CDR3 DNA reads TGTGCCAGCAGGCAACCGGGACGGAGTAACACCATATATTTT. It codes for CASRQPGRSNTIYF.

In regard to this clone: Other DNA sequences in this sample translate to the same CDR3. The chain couples TRBV30 to TRBJ1-6, with D tentatively TRBD1 (5 bases). V was trimmed by 2 bases and J by 10 bases, leaving 6 bases between them. The CDR3 length is 11 residues. Germline V gene sequence: CDR1 GTSNPN, CDR2 SVGIG (reference sequence). In DNA, the CDR3 is TGTGCCTGGAGTAGGGGCTCACCCCTCCACTTT. It yields the protein CAWSRGSPLHF.

This chain uses TRBV20-1 with TRBJ2-1, with D possibly TRBD2 on 5 matching bases. V was cut by 5 bases and J by 8 bases, with 10 bases left in between. CDR1 is DFQATT, CDR2 SNEGSKA, per germline (reference sequence). CDR3 length: 11 amino acids. This CDR3 is CSAFSADEQFF. The CDR3 nucleotides read TGCAGTGCTTTTAGCGCCGATGAGCAGTTCTTC.

The V gene is TRBV5-4, the J gene TRBJ2-7, with 13 bases that match TRBD2. Trimming cost V 4 bases and J 3 bases; bases outside gene matches: 4. This CDR3 spans 15 amino acids. In germline, CDR1 is SGHNT, CDR2 YYREEE (reference sequence). The CDR3 spells CASSDRTSGSYEQYF. The DNA for the CDR3 is TGTGCCAGCAGCGATAGGACTAGCGGGAGCTACGAGCAGTACTTC.

This clone is a singleton in its sample. The rearrangement uses TRBV7-9 and TRBJ1-6, with D possibly matching TRBD1 (5 bases). There are 15 residues in the CDR3. Between the trimmed V and J ends, which lost 4 bases and 7 bases, there was a span of 14 bases. Looked up from germline, CDR1 is SEHNR and CDR2 is FQNEAQ (reference sequence). The CDR3 DNA sequence: TGTGCCAGCAGCTCCGCGGACACGAGGAATTCACCCCTCCACTTT. It yields the protein CASSSADTRNSPLHF.

The genes are TRBV18 and TRBJ2-1; 7 bases are a match to TRBD2. The CDR3 contains 15 residues. J gave up 5 bases and V 3 bases, and 7 bases lay outside the gene matches. The germline gives CDR1 KGHSH, CDR2 LQKENI. The CDR3, as DNA: TGTGCCAGCTCACCCCGGGGGGTTGATAACAATGAGCAGTTCTTC. It translates to CASSPRGVDNNEQFF. Drawing the rest from reference TRBV18 and TRBJ2-1, the complete variable domain is NAGVMQNPRHLVRRRGQEARLRCSPMKGHSHVYWYRQLPEEGLKFMVYLQKENIIDESGMPKERFSAEFPKEGPSILRIQQVVRGDSAAYFCASSPRGVDNNEQFFGPGTRLTVL.

The chain has TRBV7-9 and TRBJ2-1; TRBD2 aligns across 12 bases. Germline V gene lookup returns CDR1 SEHNR and CDR2 FQNEAQ (reference sequence). CDR3 length: 17 residues. V dropped 5 bases and J dropped 0; count of bases not matched to a gene: 5. CDR3 sequence: CASSKGLAGFSYNEQFF. CDR3 DNA: TGTGCCAGCAGCAAGGGACTAGCGGGTTTCTCCTACAATGAGCAGTTCTTC.

The CDR3 spells CASSARNSYSGNTIYF. In nucleotides, the CDR3 is TGTGCCAGCAGCGCGCGCAACAGCTACTCTGGAAACACCATATATTTT. The genes are TRBV7-9 and TRBJ1-3; D unresolved. V gave up 5 bases and J gave up 0 bases, with 14 bases separating them. The CDR3 has 16 residues. Germline lookup yields CDR1 SEHNR and CDR2 FQNEAQ (reference sequence).

The chain links TRBV11-3 to TRBJ2-5; D remains ambiguous. Deletions cut 2 bases from V and 1 base from J, with 11 bases between. CDR3 size: 15 residues. CDR1 is SGHNT, CDR2 YENEEA, per germline. The CDR3 coding sequence is TGTGCCAGCAGCTTAAGTTTGGCTACCCAAGAGACCCAGTACTTC. Its protein is CASSLSLATQETQYF.

This sequence joins TRBV7-6 and TRBJ2-1, with TRBD2 matching 7 bases. Per the germline V gene, CDR1 is SGHVS and CDR2 is FNYEAQ. V lost 4 bases and J lost 10; bases outside the gene matches: 13. There are 15 residues in the CDR3. The DNA for the CDR3 is TGTGCCAGCAGCTCCACGTCGGGGAGGGCCAGGGAGCAGTTCTTC. Translating gives CASSSTSGRAREQFF.

The chain combines TRBV27 with TRBJ2-2; a possible D gene is TRBD2 (5 bases). The CDR3 is 16 residues long. Per the germline V gene, CDR1 is MNHEY and CDR2 is SMNVEV (reference sequence). Trimming cost V 0 bases and J 1 base, with 9 bases left between them. In DNA form, the CDR3 reads TGTGCCAGCAGTTTATCGGCAGGACTGAACACCGGGGAGCTGTTTTTT. It translates to CASSLSAGLNTGELFF.

As regards this clone: Compared with germline, one end of the junction differs, possibly owing to a read error. The chain carries TRBV10-3 and TRBJ1-5, with 9 bases that match TRBD1. This CDR3 comprises 15 residues. The germline V gene has CDR1 ENHRY and CDR2 SYGVKD. The CDR3 DNA reads TGTGCCATCAGTACGGACGGGACAGGGAATCGGCCCCAGCATTTT. Amino acid sequence: CAISTDGTGNRPQHF.

The chain links TRBV13 to TRBJ2-5, with D tentatively TRBD1 (5 bases). Deletions cut 1 base from V and 4 bases from J, with 10 bases between. Germline CDR1 and CDR2: PRHDT and FYEKMQ (reference sequence). The CDR3 is 14 amino acids. The CDR3 DNA follows: TGTGCCAGCAGCTTAGCTGGCAGGGTAGAGACCCAGTACTTC. The encoded protein is CASSLAGRVETQYF.

This chain connects TRBV28 to TRBJ2-7, with 9 bases lining up with TRBD1. This CDR3 is built from 15 residues. With V trimmed by 6 bases and J by 9 bases, 15 bases remained unmatched. Germline V lookup: CDR1 MDHEN, CDR2 SYDVKM. This chain's CDR3 is CASSPPGTGPKGQYF. CDR3 DNA: TGTGCCAGCAGCCCCCCCGGGACAGGGCCTAAGGGGCAGTACTTC.

The chain couples TRBV27 to TRBJ1-4; the match to TRBD1 covers 7 bases. V lost 3 bases, J lost 8 bases, and 6 bases stayed unmatched. Looked up from germline, CDR1 is MNHEY and CDR2 is SMNVEV (reference sequence). The CDR3 has 14 amino acids. The CDR3 nucleotides are TGTGCCAGCAGTTTCCAGGGACAGTTAGAAAAACTGTTTTTT. This translates into CASSFQGQLEKLFF.

The chain links TRBV28 to TRBJ1-4; no firm D call. This CDR3 comprises 16 residues. V shed 5 bases and J shed 3 bases, with 16 bases lying between them. The germline V gene has CDR1 MDHEN and CDR2 SYDVKM. CDR3 in amino acids: CASSPLMRSSNEKLFF. CDR3 sequence (DNA): TGTGCCAGCAGTCCTCTAATGAGGTCCTCTAATGAAAAACTGTTTTTT.

V is TRBV6-1 and J is TRBJ2-7; the match to TRBD1 covers 7 bases. CDR1 and CDR2 (germline): MNHNS, SASEGT. The CDR3 consists of 15 residues. V shed 2 bases, J shed 5 bases, and the junction held 9 bases outside the gene matches. CDR3 residues: CASSERGGSRNEQYF. For the CDR3, the DNA is TGTGCCAGCAGTGAAAGAGGGGGCTCGAGAAACGAGCAGTACTTC.